The rows below give T cell receptor beta chains drawn from one sample of a study of blood T cell repertoires in COVID-19. TCRdb keeps only in-frame clones here, not all; method: immunoSEQ multiplex PCR. The sample holds 45,000 to 55,000 clones, 86% seen once. The sequenced material came from peripheral blood. Receptor source: a woman aged 80 or over with acute or convalescent COVID-19. Each CDR3 is given without its conserved first and last residue.

12,TRBJ2-7,TRBV3-1/TRBV3-2,ASSPTGGTYEQY
12,TRBJ2-3,TRBV24-1,ATSDQGGTDTQY
12,TRBJ1-5,TRBV6-5,ASRATGGNQPQH
9,TRBJ2-4,TRBV15,ATSIGQVQY
12,TRBJ1-4,TRBV5-6,ASSFGTINEKLF
13,TRBJ2-3,TRBV2,ASLREGQGPDTQY
13,TRBJ2-1,TRBV10-3,AISESSGRGNEQF
11,TRBJ2-2,TRBV2,ASREDSTGELF
13,TRBJ1-3,TRBV7-2,ASSSDRNSGNTIY
19,TRBJ1-3,TRBV9,ASSAPSGHRVTGDPKNTIY
11,TRBJ2-7,TRBV28,ASSGTGSYEQY